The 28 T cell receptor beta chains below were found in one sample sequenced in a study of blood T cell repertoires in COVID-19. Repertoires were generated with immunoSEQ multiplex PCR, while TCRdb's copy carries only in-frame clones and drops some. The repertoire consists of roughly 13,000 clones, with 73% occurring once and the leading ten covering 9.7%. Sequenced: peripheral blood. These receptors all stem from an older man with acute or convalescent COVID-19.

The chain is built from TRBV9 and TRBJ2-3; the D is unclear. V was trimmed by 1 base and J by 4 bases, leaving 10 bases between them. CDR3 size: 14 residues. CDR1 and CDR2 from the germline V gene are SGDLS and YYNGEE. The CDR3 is CASSVTAQADTQYF. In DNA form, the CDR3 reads TGTGCCAGCAGCGTAACAGCTCAGGCAGATACGCAGTATTTT.

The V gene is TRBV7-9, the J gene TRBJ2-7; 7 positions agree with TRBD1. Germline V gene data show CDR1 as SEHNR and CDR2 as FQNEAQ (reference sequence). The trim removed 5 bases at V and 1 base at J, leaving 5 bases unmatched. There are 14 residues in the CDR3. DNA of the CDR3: TGTGCCAGCAGCCTGGGGACAGATTCCTACGAGCAGTACTTC. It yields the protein CASSLGTDSYEQYF.

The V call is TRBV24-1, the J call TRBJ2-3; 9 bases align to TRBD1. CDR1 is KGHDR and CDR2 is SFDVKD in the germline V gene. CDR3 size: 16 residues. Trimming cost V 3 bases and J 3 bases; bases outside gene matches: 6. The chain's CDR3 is CATSDATGGRTDTQYF. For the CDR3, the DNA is TGTGCCACCAGTGATGCTACAGGGGGCAGGACAGATACGCAGTATTTT.

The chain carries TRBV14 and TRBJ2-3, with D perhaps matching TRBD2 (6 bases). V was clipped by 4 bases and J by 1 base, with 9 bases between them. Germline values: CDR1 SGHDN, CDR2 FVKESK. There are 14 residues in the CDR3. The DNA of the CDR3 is TGTGCCAGCAGCCCGTGGGGGGGCACAGATACGCAGTATTTT. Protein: CASSPWGGTDTQYF.

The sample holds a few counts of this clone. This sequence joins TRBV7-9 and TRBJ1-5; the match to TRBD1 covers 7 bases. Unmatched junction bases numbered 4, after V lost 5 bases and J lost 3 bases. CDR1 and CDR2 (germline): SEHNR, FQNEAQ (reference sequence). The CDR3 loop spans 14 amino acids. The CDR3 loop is CASSPTGANQPQHF. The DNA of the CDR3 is TGTGCCAGCAGCCCAACAGGGGCCAATCAGCCCCAGCATTTT.

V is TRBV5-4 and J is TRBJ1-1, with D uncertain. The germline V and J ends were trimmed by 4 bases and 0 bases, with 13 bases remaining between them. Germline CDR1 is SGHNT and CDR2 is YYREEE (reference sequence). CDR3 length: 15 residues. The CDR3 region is CASSPTQQLNTEAFF. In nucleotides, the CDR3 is TGTGCCAGCAGCCCCACCCAACAGCTGAACACTGAAGCTTTCTTT.

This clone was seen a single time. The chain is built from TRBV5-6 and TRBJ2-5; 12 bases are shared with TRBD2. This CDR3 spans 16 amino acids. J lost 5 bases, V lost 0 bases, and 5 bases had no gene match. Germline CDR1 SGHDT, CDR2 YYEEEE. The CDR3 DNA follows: TGTGCCAGCAGCTTGGCGACTAGCGGGAGTAGGGAGACCCAGTACTTC. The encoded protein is CASSLATSGSRETQYF.

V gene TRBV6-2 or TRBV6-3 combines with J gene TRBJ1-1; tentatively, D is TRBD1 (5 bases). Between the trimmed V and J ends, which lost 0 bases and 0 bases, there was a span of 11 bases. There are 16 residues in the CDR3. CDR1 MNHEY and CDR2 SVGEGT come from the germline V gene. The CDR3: CASSYSSTDMNTEAFF. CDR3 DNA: TGTGCCAGCAGTTACTCATCGACAGACATGAACACTGAAGCTTTCTTT.

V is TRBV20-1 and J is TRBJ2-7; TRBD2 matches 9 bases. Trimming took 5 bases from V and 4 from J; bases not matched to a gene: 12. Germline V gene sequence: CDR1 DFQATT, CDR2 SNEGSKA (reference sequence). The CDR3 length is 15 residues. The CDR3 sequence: CSARGAGGGSYEQYF. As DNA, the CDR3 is TGCAGTGCTCGTGGAGCGGGAGGAGGGTCGTACGAGCAGTACTTC.

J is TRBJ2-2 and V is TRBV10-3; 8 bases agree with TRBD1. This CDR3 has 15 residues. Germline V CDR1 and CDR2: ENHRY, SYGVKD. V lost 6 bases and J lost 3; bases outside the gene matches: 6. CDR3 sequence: CAIRGQDVDTGELFF. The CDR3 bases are TGTGCCATCAGGGGACAGGATGTAGACACCGGGGAGCTGTTTTTT.

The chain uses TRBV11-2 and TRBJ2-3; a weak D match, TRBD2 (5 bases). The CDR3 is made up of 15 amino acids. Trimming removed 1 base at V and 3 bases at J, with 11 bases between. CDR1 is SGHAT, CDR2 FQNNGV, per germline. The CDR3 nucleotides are TGTGCCAGCAGCTTAGGACGGGGTCCTACAGATACGCAGTATTTT. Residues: CASSLGRGPTDTQYF.

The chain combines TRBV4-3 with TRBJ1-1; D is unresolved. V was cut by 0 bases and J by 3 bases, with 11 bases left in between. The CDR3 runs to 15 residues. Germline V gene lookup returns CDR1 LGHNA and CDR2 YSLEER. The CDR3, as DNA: TGCGCCAGCAGCCAAGAACTACTAGGGTACACTGAAGCTTTCTTT. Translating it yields CASSQELLGYTEAFF.

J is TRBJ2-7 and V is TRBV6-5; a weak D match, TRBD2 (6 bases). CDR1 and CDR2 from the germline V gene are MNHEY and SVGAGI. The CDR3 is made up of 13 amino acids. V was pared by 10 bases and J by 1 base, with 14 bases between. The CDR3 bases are TGTGCCACCTGGGACTCGAGATCCTACGAGCAGTACTTC. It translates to CATWDSRSYEQYF.

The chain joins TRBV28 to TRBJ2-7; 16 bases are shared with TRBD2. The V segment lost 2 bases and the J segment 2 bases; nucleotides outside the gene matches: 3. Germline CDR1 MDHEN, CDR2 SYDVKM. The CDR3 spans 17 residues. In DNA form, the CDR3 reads TGTGCCAGCAGTTTAGGGACTAGCGGGAGGGTGGCCTACGAGCAGTACTTC. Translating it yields CASSLGTSGRVAYEQYF.

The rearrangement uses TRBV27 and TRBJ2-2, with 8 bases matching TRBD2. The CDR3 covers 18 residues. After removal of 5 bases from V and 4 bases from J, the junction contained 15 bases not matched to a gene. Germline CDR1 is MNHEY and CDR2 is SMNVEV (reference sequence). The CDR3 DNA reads TGTGCCAGCAGTCTGGCCCCCCACCCTCTAGCGGGCACCGGGGAGCTGTTTTTT. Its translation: CASSLAPHPLAGTGELFF.

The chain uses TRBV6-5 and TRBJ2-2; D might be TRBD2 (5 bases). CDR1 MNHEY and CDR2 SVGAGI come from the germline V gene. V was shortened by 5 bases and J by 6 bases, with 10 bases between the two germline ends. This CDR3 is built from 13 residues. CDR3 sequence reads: CASSPSYAGELFF. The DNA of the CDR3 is TGTGCCAGCAGTCCTAGCTACGCCGGGGAGCTGTTTTTT.

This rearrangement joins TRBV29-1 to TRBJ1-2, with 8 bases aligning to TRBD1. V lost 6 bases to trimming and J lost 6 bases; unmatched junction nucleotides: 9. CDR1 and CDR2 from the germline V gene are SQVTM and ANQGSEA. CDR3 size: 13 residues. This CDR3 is CSVTPTGVNGYTF. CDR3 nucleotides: TGCAGCGTAACCCCGACAGGGGTCAATGGCTACACCTTC.

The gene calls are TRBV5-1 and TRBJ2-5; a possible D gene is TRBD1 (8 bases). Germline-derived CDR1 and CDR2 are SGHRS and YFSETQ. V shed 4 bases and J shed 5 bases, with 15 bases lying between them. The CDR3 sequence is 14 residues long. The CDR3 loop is CASSRNRGGETQYF. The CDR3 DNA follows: TGCGCCAGCAGCCGGAACAGGGGGGGCGAGACCCAGTACTTC.

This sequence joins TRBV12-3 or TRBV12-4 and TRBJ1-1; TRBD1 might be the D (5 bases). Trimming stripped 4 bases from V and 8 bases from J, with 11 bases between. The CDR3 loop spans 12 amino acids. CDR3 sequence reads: CASSWGDPEAFF. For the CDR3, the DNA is TGTGCCAGCAGTTGGGGCGACCCAGAAGCTTTCTTT.

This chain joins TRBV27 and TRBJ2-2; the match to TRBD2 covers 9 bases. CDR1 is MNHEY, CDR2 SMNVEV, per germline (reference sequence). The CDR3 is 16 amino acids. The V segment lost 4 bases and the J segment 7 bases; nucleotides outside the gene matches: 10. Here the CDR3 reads CASSSPSSGKVGELFF. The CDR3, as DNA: TGTGCCAGCAGTTCGCCCTCTAGCGGGAAGGTCGGGGAGCTGTTTTTT.

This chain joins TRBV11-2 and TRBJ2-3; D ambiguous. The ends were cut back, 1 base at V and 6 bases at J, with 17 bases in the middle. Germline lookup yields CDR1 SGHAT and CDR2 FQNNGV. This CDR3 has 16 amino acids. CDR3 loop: CASSLGRLVVGDTQYF. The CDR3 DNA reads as TGTGCCAGCAGCTTAGGGAGATTGGTTGTCGGTGATACGCAGTATTTT.

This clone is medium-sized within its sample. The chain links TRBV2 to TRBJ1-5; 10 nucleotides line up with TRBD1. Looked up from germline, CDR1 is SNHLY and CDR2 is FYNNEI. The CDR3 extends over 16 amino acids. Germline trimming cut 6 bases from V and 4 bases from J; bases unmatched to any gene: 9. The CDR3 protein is CASRIHGTGANQPQHF. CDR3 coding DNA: TGTGCCAGCAGGATACACGGGACAGGGGCTAATCAGCCCCAGCATTTT.

CDR3 nucleotide sequence: TGTGCCAGCAGTTTATCACAGTTGGGCGAGCAGTACTTC. Its translation: CASSLSQLGEQYF. The chain couples TRBV28 to TRBJ2-7, with D hard to call. The ends were cut back, 1 base at V and 6 bases at J, with 10 bases in the middle. Germline loops: CDR1 MDHEN, CDR2 SYDVKM. This CDR3 comprises 13 residues.

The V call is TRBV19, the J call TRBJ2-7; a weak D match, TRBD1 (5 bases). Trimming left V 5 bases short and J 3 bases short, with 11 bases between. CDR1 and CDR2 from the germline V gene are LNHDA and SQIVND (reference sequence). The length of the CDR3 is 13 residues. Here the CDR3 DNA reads TGTGCCAGTAGTCCAGGGCTTAACTACGAGCAGTACTTC. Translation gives CASSPGLNYEQYF.

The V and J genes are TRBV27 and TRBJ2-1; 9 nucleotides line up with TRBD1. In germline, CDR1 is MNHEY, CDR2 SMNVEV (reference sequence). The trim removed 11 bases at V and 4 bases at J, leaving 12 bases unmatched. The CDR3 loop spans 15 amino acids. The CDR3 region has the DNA TGTGCCTCCTACTCCGGGACAGGGCGGTACAATGAGCAGTTCTTC. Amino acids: CASYSGTGRYNEQFF.

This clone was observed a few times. CDR3: CASKDRERGTEAFF. The CDR3 DNA sequence: TGTGCCAGTAAGGACAGGGAGCGGGGCACTGAAGCTTTCTTT. The rearrangement joins TRBV19 to TRBJ1-1; 8 positions agree with TRBD1. After removal of 7 bases from V and 4 bases from J, the junction contained 8 bases not matched to a gene. CDR3 length: 14 amino acids. The germline V gene encodes CDR1 LNHDA and CDR2 SQIVND (reference sequence).

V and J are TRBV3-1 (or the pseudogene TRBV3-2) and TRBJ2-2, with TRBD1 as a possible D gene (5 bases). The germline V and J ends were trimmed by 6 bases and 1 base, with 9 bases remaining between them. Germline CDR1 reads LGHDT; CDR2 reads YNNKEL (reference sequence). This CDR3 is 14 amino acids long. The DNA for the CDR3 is TGTGCCAGCAGAGGGGCGGTGAACACCGGGGAGCTGTTTTTT. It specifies CASRGAVNTGELFF.

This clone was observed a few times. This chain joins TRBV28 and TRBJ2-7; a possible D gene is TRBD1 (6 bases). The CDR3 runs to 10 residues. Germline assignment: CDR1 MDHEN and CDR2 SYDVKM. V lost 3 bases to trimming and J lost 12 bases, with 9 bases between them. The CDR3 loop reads CASSFRTVYF. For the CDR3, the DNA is TGTGCCAGCAGTTTTCGGACAGTGTACTTC.